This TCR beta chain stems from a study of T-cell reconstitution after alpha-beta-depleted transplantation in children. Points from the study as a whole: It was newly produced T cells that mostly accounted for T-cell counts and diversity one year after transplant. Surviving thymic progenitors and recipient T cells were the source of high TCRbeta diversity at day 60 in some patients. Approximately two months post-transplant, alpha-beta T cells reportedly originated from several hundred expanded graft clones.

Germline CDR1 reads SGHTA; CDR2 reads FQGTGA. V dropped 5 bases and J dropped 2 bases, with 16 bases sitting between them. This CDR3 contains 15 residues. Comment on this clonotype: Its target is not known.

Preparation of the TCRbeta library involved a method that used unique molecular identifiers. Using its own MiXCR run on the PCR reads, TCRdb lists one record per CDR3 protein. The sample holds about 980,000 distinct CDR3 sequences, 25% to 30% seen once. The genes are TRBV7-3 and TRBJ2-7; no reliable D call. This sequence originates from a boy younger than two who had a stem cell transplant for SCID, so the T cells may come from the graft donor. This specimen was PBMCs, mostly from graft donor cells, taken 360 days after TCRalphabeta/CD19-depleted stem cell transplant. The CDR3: CASSPGPLTPYEQYF. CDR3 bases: TGTGCCAGCAGCCCCGGGCCCCTCACCCCCTACGAGCAGTACTTC.